The TCR beta chain under discussion was sequenced for a study of beta chain features in type 1 diabetes. Points from the study as a whole: Fewer insertions but more deletions were seen at VDJ junctions in type 1 diabetes patients. A moderate, significant TCRB CDR3 shortening appeared in type 1 diabetes across four CD4+ subsets.

This clone was counted a few times. The antigen is undetermined. Expressed TCRB transcripts were sequenced because the isolated RNA had all been reverse transcribed beforehand. Using immunoSEQ multiplex PCR, the repertoire was profiled, and TCRdb retains in-frame clones only, with some absent. Among about 160,000 clones listed, approximately 8.4% were seen once. The sequencing sample was made of central memory CD4+ T cells from blood. The receptor was derived from a man younger than 35 with type 1 diabetes.

The CDR3 DNA reads as TGTGCCAGCAGCTTAGCCACTAGCAAGTACGAGCAGTACTTC. Its protein is CASSLATSKYEQYF. The chain couples TRBV7-2 to TRBJ2-7; D is perhaps TRBD2 (6 bases). The V end lost 0 bases, the J end lost 4 bases, and 10 bases lay between the germline ends. Germline assignment: CDR1 SGHTA and CDR2 FQGNSA. The CDR3 is made up of 14 amino acids. The full variable domain, with the rest looked up from reference TRBV7-2 and TRBJ2-7, is GAGVSQSPSNKVTEKGKDVELRCDPISGHTALYWYRQSLGQGLEFLIYFQGNSAPDKSGLPSDRFSAERTGGSVSTLTIQRTQQEDSAVYLCASSLATSKYEQYFGPGTRLTVT.